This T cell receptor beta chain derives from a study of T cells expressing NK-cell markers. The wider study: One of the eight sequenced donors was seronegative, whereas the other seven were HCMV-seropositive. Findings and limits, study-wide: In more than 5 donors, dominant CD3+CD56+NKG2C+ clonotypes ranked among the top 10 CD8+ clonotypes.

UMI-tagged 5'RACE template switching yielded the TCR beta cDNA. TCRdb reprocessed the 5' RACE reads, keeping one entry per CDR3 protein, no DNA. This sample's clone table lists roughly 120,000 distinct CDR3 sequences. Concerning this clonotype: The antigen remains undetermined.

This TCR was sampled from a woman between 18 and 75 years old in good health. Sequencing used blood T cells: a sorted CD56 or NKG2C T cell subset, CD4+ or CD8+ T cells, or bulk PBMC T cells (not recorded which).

Here the CDR3 reads CASSQVKDDNQPQHF. The rearrangement joins TRBV4-3 to TRBJ1-5. This CDR3 spans 15 amino acids. Germline-derived CDR1 and CDR2 are LGHNA and YSLEER.